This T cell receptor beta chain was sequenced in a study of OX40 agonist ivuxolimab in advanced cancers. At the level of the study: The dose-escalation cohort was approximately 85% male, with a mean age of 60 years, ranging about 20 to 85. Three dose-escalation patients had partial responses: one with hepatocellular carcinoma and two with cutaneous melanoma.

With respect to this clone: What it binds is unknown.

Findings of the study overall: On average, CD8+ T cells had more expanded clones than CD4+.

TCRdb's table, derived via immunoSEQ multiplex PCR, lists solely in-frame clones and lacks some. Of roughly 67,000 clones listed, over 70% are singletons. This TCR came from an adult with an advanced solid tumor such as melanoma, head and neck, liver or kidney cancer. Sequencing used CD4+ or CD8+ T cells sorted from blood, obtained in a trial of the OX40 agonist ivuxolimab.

CDR3 sequence: CAISEDTVNEKLFF. The CDR3 DNA follows: TGTGCCATCAGTGAGGACACCGTGAATGAAAAACTGTTTTTT. V and J are TRBV10-3 and TRBJ1-4; D ambiguous. The V end was cut by 2 bases, the J end by 5 bases, with 9 bases between. CDR1 and CDR2 from the germline V gene are ENHRY and SYGVKD. This CDR3 is 14 amino acids long.